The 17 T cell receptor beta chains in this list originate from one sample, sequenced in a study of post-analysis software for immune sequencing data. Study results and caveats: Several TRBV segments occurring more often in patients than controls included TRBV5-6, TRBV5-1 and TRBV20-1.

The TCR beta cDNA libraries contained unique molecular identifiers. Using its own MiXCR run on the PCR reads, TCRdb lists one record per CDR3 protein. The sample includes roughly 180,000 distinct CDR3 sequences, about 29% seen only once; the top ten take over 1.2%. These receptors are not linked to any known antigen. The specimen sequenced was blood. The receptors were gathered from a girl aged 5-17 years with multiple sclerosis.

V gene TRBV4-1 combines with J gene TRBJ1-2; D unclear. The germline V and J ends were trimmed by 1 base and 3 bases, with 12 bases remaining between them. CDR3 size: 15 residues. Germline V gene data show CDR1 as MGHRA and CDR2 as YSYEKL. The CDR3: CASSQARTRDYGYTF. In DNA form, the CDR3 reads TGCGCCAGCAGCCAAGCTAGGACGAGGGACTATGGCTACACCTTC.

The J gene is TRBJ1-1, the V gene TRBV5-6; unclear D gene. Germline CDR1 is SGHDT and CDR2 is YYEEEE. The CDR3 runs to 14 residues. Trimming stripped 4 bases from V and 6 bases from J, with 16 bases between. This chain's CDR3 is CASSVTYVLAEAFF. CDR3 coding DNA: TGTGCCAGCAGCGTGACCTATGTTTTGGCTGAAGCTTTCTTT.

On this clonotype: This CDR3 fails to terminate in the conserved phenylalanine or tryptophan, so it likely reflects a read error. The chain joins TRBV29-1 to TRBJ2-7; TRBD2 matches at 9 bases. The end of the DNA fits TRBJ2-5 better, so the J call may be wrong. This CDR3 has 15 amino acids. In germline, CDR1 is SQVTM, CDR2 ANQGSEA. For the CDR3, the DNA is TGCAGCGCACTGGATCTAGCGGGAATTGCGGAGACCCAGTACTGC. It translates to CSALDLAGIAETQYC.

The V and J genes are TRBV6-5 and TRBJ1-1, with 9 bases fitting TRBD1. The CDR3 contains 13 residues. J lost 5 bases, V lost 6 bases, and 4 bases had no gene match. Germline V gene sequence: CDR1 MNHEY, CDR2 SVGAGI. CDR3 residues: CASRGQGVTEAFF. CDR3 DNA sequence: TGTGCCAGCAGGGGACAGGGAGTAACTGAAGCTTTCTTT.

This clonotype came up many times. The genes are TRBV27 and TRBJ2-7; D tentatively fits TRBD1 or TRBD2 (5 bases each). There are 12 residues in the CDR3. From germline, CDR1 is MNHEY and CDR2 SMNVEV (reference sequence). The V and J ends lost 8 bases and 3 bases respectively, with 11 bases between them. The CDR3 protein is CASGEGRYEQYF. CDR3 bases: TGTGCCAGCGGTGAGGGGCGCTACGAGCAGTACTTC.

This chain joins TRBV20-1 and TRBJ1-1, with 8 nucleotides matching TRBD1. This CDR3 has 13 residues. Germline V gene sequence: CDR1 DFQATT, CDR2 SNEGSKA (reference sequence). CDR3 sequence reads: CRVTGQAYSEAFF. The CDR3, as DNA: TGCAGAGTAACGGGACAGGCTTATTCTGAAGCTTTCTTT.

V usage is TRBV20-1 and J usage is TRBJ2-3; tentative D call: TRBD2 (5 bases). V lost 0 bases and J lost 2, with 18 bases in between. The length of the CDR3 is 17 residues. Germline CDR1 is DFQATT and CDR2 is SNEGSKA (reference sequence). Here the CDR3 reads CSARDPLGAALTDTQYF. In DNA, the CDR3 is TGCAGTGCTAGAGACCCTCTGGGAGCGGCCCTCACAGATACGCAGTATTTT.

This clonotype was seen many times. CDR3 amino acids: CASSPISGRGIYEQYF. The CDR3 DNA sequence: TGCGCCAGCAGCCCAATTAGCGGGAGGGGGATCTACGAGCAGTACTTC. The chain joins TRBV5-1 to TRBJ2-7; 11 nucleotides align to TRBD2. This CDR3 spans 16 amino acids. The V and J ends lost 4 bases and 3 bases, in that order; junction bases with no gene match: 9. Germline values: CDR1 SGHRS, CDR2 YFSETQ.

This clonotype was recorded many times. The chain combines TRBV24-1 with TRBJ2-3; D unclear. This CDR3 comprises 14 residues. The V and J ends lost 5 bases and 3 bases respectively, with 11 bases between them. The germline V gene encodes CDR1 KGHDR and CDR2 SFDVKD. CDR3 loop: CATSATDGTDTQYF. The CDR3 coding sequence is TGTGCCACCAGTGCTACGGACGGAACAGATACGCAGTATTTT.

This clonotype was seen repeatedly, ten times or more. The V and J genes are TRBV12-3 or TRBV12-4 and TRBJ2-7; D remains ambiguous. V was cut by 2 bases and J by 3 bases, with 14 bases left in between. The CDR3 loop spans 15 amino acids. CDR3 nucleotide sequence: TGTGCCAGCAGTTTATTGGGTAAGGGTAGCTACGAGCAGTACTTC. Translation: CASSLLGKGSYEQYF.

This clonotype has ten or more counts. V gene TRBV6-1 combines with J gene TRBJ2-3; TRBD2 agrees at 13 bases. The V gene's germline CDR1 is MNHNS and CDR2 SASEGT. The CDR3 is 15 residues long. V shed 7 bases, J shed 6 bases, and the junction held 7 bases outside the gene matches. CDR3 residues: CASTTGLAGDDTQYF. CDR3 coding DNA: TGTGCCAGCACCACTGGACTAGCGGGAGACGATACGCAGTATTTT.

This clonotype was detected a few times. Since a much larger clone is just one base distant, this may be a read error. DNA for the CDR3: TGTGCCATCGGTCCCGGGACTAGCTCAAACATTCAGTACTTC. This sequence encodes CAIGPGTSSNIQYF. The V and J genes are TRBV10-3 and TRBJ2-4, with 9 positions matching TRBD2. V gave up 8 bases and J gave up 6 bases; unmatched junction bases: 8. Germline CDR1 and CDR2: ENHRY and SYGVKD. CDR3 length: 14 residues.

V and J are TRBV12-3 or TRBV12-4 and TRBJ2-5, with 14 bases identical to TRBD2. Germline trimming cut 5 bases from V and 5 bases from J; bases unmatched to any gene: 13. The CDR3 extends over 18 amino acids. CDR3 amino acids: CASSAPGLAGASGETQYF. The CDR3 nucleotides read TGTGCCAGCAGTGCACCGGGACTAGCGGGAGCCAGTGGGGAGACCCAGTACTTC.

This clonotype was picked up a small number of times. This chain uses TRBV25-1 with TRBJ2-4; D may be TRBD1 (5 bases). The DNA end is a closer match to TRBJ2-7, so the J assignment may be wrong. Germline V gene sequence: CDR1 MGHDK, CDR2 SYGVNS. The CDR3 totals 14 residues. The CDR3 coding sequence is TGTGCCAGCAGTGAGGCAGGGCCCTCCTACGAGCAGTACTTC. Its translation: CASSEAGPSYEQYF.

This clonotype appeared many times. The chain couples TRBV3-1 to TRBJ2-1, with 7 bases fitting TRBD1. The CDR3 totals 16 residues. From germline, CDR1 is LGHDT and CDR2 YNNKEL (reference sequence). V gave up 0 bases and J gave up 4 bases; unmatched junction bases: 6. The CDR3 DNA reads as TGTGCCAGCAGCCAAGAATCGGGACAGATATACAATGAGCAGTTCTTC. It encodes CASSQESGQIYNEQFF.

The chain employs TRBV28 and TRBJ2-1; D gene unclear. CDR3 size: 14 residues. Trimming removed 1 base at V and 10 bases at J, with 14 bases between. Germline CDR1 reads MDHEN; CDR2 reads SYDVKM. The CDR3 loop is CASSLSDRSSEQFF. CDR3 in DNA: TGTGCCAGCAGTTTATCCGATCGATCTTCAGAGCAGTTCTTC.

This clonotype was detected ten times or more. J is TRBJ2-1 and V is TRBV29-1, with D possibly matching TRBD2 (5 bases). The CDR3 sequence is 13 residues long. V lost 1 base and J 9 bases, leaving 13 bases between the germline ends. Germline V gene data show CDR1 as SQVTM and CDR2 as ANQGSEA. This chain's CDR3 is CSVEATRGSEQFF. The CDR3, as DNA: TGCAGCGTTGAAGCGACCCGAGGGAGTGAGCAGTTCTTC.